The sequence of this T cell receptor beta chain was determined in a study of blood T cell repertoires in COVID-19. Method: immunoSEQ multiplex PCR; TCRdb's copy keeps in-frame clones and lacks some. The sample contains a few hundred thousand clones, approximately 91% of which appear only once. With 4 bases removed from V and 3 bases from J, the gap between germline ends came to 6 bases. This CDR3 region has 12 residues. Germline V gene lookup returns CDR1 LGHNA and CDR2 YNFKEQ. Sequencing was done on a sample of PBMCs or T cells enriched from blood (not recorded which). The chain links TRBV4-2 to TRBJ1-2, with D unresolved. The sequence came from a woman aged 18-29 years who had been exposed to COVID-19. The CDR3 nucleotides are TGTGCCAGCAGCCCAGCGGACTATGGCTACACCTTC. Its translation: CASSPADYGYTF.